The rows below give T cell receptor beta chains drawn from one sample of a study of metastatic and nonmetastatic thyroid tumors. TCRdb recomputed clones from the PCR reads via MiXCR. The data show 85,000 to 95,000 clones, with under 15% seen just once and just over 3.5% held by the top ten. Sequencing was performed on blood. These receptors were taken from a female donor with papillary thyroid cancer or a benign thyroid nodule (not recorded which). Some clones in this sample may be carry-over from other donors' samples. Each CDR3 is given with its conserved first and last residue. The D gene is left open where the match is weak. The size of a clone is reported for some rows only, either as once, few or many, or as a class for expanded clones.

TRBV19	TRBD1	TRBJ2-3	many	CAGKDRATDTQYF	TGTGCCGGGAAAGACAGGGCAACAGATACGCAGTATTTT
TRBV20-1	-	TRBJ2-7	many	CSASPLGAYEQYF	TGCAGTGCTAGCCCCTTAGGGGCCTACGAGCAGTACTTC
TRBV3-1	-	TRBJ1-5	many	CASSPQGNQPQHF	TGTGCCAGCAGCCCACAGGGCAATCAGCCCCAGCATTTT
TRBV5-1	TRBD1	TRBJ1-6	many	CASSFEATGDNSPLHF	TGCGCCAGCAGCTTTGAGGCGACAGGGGACAATTCACCCCTCCACTTT
TRBV11-2	TRBD2	TRBJ2-2	many	CASSLLLAGKGGELFF	TGTGCCAGCAGCTTGCTCCTAGCGGGGAAGGGTGGGGAGCTGTTTTTT
TRBV28	-	TRBJ1-2	few	CARETALYGNTF	TGTGCCAGAGAGACAGCTCTATATGGCAACACCTTC
TRBV20-1	TRBD1	TRBJ1-2	many	CSATLTGNYGYTF	TGCAGTGCTACGTTGACAGGGAACTATGGCTACACCTTC
TRBV4-2	-	TRBJ2-7	many	CASSQDGGVGYEQYF	TGTGCCAGCAGCCAAGACGGCGGGGTGGGCTACGAGCAGTACTTC
TRBV4-1	-	TRBJ1-2	many	CASSQDSAPSMEGYTF	TGCGCCAGCAGCCAAGACAGTGCCCCCTCTATGGAGGGCTACACCTTC
TRBV6-5	TRBD1	TRBJ1-2	few	CASSHSGTGFFGNYGYTF	TGTGCCAGCAGCCACTCCGGGACAGGTTTCTTTGGGAACTATGGATACACCTTC
TRBV7-3	TRBD2	TRBJ2-5	many	CASSDGGAGETQYF	TGTGCCAGCAGCGACGGGGGGGCGGGTGAGACCCAGTACTTC
TRBV28	TRBD1	TRBJ1-2	many	CASSVRDRPSGVGYTF	TGTGCCAGCAGTGTCCGGGACAGGCCCTCTGGGGTTGGCTACACCTTC
TRBV6-1	-	TRBJ2-1	many	CASDGMGDEQFF	TGTGCCAGCGATGGTATGGGGGATGAGCAGTTCTTC
TRBV11-2	TRBD2	TRBJ2-3	many	CASSGELGSGEEDTQYF	TGTGCCAGCAGCGGCGAGCTGGGGAGCGGGGAAGAAGATACGCAGTATTTT
TRBV6-2/TRBV6-3	TRBD1	TRBJ1-5	few	CASSSGSQGAINQPQHF	TGTGCCAGCAGCTCAGGCAGTCAGGGGGCGATCAATCAGCCCCAGCATTTT
TRBV11-2	-	TRBJ2-2	many	CASSLGSVTGELFF	TGTGCCAGCAGCTTAGGCTCAGTAACCGGGGAGCTGTTTTTT
TRBV3-1	-	TRBJ2-2	many	CASRVRDAGTGELFF	TGTGCCAGCAGGGTCCGGGACGCCGGCACCGGGGAGCTGTTTTTT
TRBV30	-	TRBJ1-1	-	CAWSTGTLNTEAFF	TGTGCCTGGTCCACCGGGACATTGAACACTGAGGCTTTCTTT
TRBV6-6	-	TRBJ1-2	many	CASSYSTGGPSDGYTF	TGTGCCAGCAGTTACTCAACCGGGGGGCCCTCCGATGGCTACACCTTC
TRBV30	-	TRBJ1-5	many	CAWSVGKGRAFDQPQHF	TGTGCCTGGAGTGTAGGGAAGGGGAGAGCATTCGATCAGCCCCAGCATTTT
TRBV24-1	TRBD1	TRBJ2-2	few	CATSDTDRGNTRELFF	TGTGCCACCAGTGACACTGACAGGGGGAACACCCGGGAGCTGTTTTTT
TRBV20-1	-	TRBJ2-7	-	CSALGDNSYEQYF	TGCAGTGCTCTGGGGGACAACTCCTACGAGCAGTACTTC
TRBV28	TRBD1	TRBJ2-7	-	CASRAGTGNVGEQYF	TGTGCCAGCAGGGCTGGGACAGGGAACGTAGGCGAGCAGTACTTC
TRBV6-1	-	TRBJ1-2	many	CASGGKGNGYTF	TGTGCCAGCGGGGGTAAGGGAAACGGCTACACCTTC
TRBV2	-	TRBJ1-5	many	CASSPGWSNQPQHF	TGTGCCAGCAGCCCCGGGTGGAGCAATCAGCCCCAGCATTTT
TRBV6-1	-	TRBJ1-1	medium-sized	CATNRDTEAFF	TGTGCCACCAACAGGGACACTGAAGCTTTCTTT
TRBV3-1	-	TRBJ1-2	-	CASSRSTGWGYGYTF	TGTGCCAGTAGCCGATCTACAGGGTGGGGGTATGGCTACACCTTC
TRBV11-2	TRBD2	TRBJ2-3	many	CASSSTSGVNTQYF	TGTGCCAGCAGCTCGACTAGCGGGGTTAATACGCAGTATTTT
TRBV5-6	-	TRBJ2-5	-	CASSLGPPGTLETQYF	TGTGCCAGCAGCTTGGGGCCGCCAGGTACCCTGGAGACCCAGTACTTC
TRBV7-8	TRBD2	TRBJ2-5	many	CASSLVASGTQETQYF	TGTGCCAGCAGCTTAGTTGCTAGCGGCACCCAAGAGACCCAGTACTTC
TRBV20-1	TRBD2	TRBJ2-7	many	CSAETSGSSEQYF	TGCAGTGCTGAAACTAGCGGTTCAAGCGAGCAGTACTTC
TRBV20-1	-	TRBJ2-5	-	CSASPGQETRYF	TGCAGTGCGAGCCCGGGGCAAGAGACCCGGTACTTC
TRBV6-6	-	TRBJ2-7	many	CASSYDDGSYEQYF	TGTGCCAGCAGTTACGATGACGGGTCCTACGAGCAGTACTTC
TRBV28	TRBD1	TRBJ1-2	many	CASTVPGQGAHGGGYTF	TGTGCCAGCACCGTTCCGGGACAGGGGGCGCATGGTGGTGGCTACACCTTC
TRBV20-1	-	TRBJ1-5	many	CSARLVGDNQPQHF	TGCAGTGCTAGGTTGGTCGGGGACAATCAGCCCCAGCATTTT
TRBV20-1	-	TRBJ1-2	many	CSASKTDTYGYTF	TGCAGTGCTAGTAAGACAGATACCTATGGCTACACCTTC
TRBV7-6	-	TRBJ1-1	-	CASSHGLRSPSTEAFF	TGTGCCAGCAGCCATGGTCTCAGAAGCCCCTCCACTGAAGCTTTCTTT
TRBV19	-	TRBJ2-3	many	CASTRDGTDTQYF	TGTGCCAGTACACGGGACGGAACAGATACGCAGTATTTT
TRBV19	-	TRBJ1-1	many	CASSKRGVTEAFF	TGTGCCAGTAGTAAAAGGGGGGTTACTGAAGCTTTCTTT
TRBV7-8	-	TRBJ1-2	many	CASSLDPGDYGYTF	TGTGCCAGCAGCTTAGATCCGGGCGACTATGGCTACACCTTC
TRBV19	-	TRBJ2-3	many	CASSIFGGPGDTQYF	TGTGCCAGTAGTATCTTCGGGGGGCCAGGAGATACGCAGTATTTT
TRBV5-1	TRBD1	TRBJ1-2	many	CASSNGQGNGYTF	TGCGCCAGCAGCAACGGACAGGGCAACGGCTACACCTTC
TRBV6-1	-	TRBJ1-5	many	CASSGLTAHSNQPQHF	TGTGCCAGCAGTGGCCTCACGGCCCATAGCAATCAGCCCCAGCATTTT
TRBV15	-	TRBJ2-5	many	CATSKERRHQETQYF	TGTGCCACCAGCAAAGAGCGGAGGCACCAAGAGACCCAGTACTTC
TRBV20-1	-	TRBJ1-2	many	CSASDRQGTYGYTF	TGCAGTGCTAGTGATCGGCAGGGAACCTATGGCTACACCTTC
TRBV6-5	-	TRBJ2-6	many	CASSYTAGSGANVLTF	TGTGCCAGCAGTTACACCGCCGGCTCTGGGGCCAACGTCCTGACTTTC
TRBV6-2/TRBV6-3	-	TRBJ2-3	many	CASSYDLWEASTDTQYF	TGTGCCAGCAGTTACGATCTCTGGGAAGCTAGCACAGATACGCAGTATTTT
TRBV5-1	-	TRBJ2-1	many	CASSLEGLGEQFF	TGCGCCAGCAGCCTCGAGGGCCTGGGTGAGCAGTTCTTC
TRBV12-3/TRBV12-4	-	TRBJ1-3	many	CASSLGGNTIYF	TGTGCCAGCAGTTTGGGTGGAAACACCATATATTTT
TRBV6-5	TRBD2	TRBJ2-7	-	CASSYKPLGGYEQYF	TGTGCCAGCAGTTACAAACCGCTCGGGGGGTACGAGCAGTACTTC
TRBV6-5	-	TRBJ1-2	many	CASSYSGRDSSGYTF	TGTGCCAGCAGTTACTCAGGGAGGGATAGTAGTGGCTACACCTTC
TRBV2	TRBD1	TRBJ1-4	many	CASSEALGQGSQKLFF	TGTGCCAGCAGTGAAGCGTTGGGACAGGGGTCCCAAAAACTGTTTTTT
TRBV4-2	-	TRBJ2-2	many	CASSQVRGGENTGELFF	TGTGCCAGCAGCCAAGTAAGGGGGGGCGAGAACACCGGGGAGCTGTTTTTT
TRBV10-3	-	TRBJ2-7	many	CAISETDYEQYF	TGTGCCATCAGTGAGACTGACTACGAGCAGTACTTC
TRBV19	-	TRBJ1-3	few	CASNVMTDSGNTIYF	TGTGCCAGCAATGTAATGACAGACTCTGGAAACACCATATATTTT
TRBV9	TRBD2	TRBJ2-7	many	CASSAGGLGEQYF	TGTGCCAGCAGCGCGGGGGGGCTGGGGGAGCAGTACTTC
TRBV6-1	-	TRBJ1-5	-	CAGSPSNSNQPQHF	TGTGCCGGTTCCCCAAGCAATAGCAATCAGCCCCAGCATTTT
TRBV27	-	TRBJ1-2	many	CASSFSAGLKDYTF	TGTGCCAGCAGTTTCTCGGCAGGCCTAAAGGACTACACCTTC
TRBV7-3	-	TRBJ1-2	many	CASSYGYTF	TGTGCCAGCAGCTATGGCTACACCTTC
TRBV6-1	TRBD1	TRBJ2-7	many	CASSRDRGQGEQYF	TGTGCCAGCAGTAGGGACAGGGGGCAGGGAGAGCAGTACTTC